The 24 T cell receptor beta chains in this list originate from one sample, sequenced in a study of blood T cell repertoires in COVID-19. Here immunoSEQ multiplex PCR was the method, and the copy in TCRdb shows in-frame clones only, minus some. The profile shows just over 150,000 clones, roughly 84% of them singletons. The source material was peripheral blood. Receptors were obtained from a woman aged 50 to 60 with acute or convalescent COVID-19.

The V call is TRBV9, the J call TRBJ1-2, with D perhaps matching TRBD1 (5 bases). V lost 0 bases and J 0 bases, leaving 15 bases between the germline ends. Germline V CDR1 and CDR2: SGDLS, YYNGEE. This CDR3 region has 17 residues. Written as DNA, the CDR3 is TGTGCCAGCAGCGTAGCGGGCAGGGTTTGGGCTAACTATGGCTACACCTTC. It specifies CASSVAGRVWANYGYTF.

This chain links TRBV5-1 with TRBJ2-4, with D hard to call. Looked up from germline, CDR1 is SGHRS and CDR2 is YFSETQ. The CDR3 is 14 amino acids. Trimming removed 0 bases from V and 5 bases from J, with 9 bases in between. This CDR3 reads CASSLGETQNIQYF. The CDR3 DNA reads TGCGCCAGCAGCTTGGGAGAGACTCAAAACATTCAGTACTTC.

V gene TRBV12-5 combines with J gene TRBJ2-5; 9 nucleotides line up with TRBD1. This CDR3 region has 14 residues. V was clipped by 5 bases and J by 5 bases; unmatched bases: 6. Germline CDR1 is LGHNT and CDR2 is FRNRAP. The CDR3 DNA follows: TGTGCTAGTGGTGTGGGACAGGGCGCGGAGACCCAGTACTTC. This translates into CASGVGQGAETQYF.

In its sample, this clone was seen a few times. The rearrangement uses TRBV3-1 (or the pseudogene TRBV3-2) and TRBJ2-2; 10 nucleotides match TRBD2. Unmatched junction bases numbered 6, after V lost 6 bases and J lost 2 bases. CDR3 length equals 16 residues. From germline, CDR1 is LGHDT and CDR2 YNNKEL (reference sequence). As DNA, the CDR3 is TGTGCCAGCAGGACAGGACTAGCGGATAACACCGGGGAGCTGTTTTTT. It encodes CASRTGLADNTGELFF.

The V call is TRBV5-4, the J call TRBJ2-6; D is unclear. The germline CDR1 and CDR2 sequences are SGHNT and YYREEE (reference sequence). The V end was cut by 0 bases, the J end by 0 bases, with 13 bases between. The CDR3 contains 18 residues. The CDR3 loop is CASSLAAGRLSGANVLTF. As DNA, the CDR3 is TGTGCCAGCAGCTTGGCGGCTGGCCGACTCTCTGGGGCCAACGTCCTGACTTTC.

CDR3 sequence (DNA): TGCGCCAGCAGCCAAGATGCGGGTTTTCGAGACACCATATATTTT. Translation: CASSQDAGFRDTIYF. This chain connects TRBV4-3 to TRBJ1-3; no reliable D call. The germline V gene has CDR1 LGHNA and CDR2 YSLEER. This CDR3 comprises 15 residues. Trimming removed 0 bases at V and 8 bases at J, with 14 bases between.

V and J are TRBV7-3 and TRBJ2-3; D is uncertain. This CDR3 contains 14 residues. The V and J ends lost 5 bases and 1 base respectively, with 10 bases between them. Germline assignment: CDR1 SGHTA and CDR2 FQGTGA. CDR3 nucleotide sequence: TGTGCCAGCAGCCCCGGGTCTGGCACAGATACGCAGTATTTT. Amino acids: CASSPGSGTDTQYF.

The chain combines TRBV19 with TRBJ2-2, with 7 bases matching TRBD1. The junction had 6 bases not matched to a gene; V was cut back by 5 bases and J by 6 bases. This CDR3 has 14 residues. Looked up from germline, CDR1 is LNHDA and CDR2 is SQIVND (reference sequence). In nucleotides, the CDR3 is TGTGCCAGTAGTCCGACAGGGATGGCCGGGGAGCTGTTTTTT. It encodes CASSPTGMAGELFF.

The CDR3 DNA reads TGTGCCAGCAGTCCATGGGACAGGGGCAATCAGCCCCAGCATTTT. It specifies CASSPWDRGNQPQHF. The chain combines TRBV6-6 with TRBJ1-5, with 9 positions matching TRBD1. This CDR3 contains 15 residues. V shed 5 bases and J 2 bases; nucleotides not matched to a gene: 4. In germline, CDR1 is MNHNY, CDR2 SVGAGI (reference sequence).

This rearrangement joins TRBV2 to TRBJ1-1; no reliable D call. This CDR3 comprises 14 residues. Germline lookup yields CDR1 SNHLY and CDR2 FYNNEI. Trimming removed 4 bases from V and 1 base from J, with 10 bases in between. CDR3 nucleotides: TGTGCCAGCAGTGGATGGAGGGAGAACACTGAAGCTTTCTTT. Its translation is CASSGWRENTEAFF.

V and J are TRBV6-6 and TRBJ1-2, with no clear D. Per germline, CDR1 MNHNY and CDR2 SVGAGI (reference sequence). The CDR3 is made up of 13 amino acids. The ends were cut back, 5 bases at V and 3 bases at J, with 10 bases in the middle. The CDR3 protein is CASSLQSDYGYTF. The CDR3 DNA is TGTGCCAGCAGTCTCCAATCAGACTATGGCTACACCTTC.

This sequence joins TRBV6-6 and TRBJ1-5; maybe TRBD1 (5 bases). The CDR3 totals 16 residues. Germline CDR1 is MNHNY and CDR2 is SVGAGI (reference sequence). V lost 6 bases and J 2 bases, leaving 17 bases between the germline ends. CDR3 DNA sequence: TGTGCCAGCAGGCAAGGAGTGGGGGGGGGCAATCAGCCCCAGCATTTT. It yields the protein CASRQGVGGGNQPQHF.

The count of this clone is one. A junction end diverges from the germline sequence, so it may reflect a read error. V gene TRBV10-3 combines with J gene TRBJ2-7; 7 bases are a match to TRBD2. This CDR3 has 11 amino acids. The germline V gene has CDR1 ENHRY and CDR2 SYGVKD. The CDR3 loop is CAIRDTGTTLF. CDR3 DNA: TGTGCCATCAGGGACACCGGGACTACTCTTTTC.

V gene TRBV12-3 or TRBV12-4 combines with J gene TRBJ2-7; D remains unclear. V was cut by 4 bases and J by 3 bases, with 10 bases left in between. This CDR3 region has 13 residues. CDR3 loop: CASSSVLVYEQYF. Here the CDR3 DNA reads TGTGCCAGCAGTTCGGTTCTAGTCTACGAGCAGTACTTC.

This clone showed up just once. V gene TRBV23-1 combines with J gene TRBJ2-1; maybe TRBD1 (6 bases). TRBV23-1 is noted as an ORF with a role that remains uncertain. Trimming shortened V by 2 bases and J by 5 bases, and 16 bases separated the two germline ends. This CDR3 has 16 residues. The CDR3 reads CASSQPEPDRDNEQFF. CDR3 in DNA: TGCGCCAGCAGTCAACCCGAACCGGACAGAGACAATGAGCAGTTCTTC.

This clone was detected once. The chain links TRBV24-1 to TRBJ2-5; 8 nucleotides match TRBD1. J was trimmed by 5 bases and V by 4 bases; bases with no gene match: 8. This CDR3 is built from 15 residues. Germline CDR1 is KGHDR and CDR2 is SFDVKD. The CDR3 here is CATSDASGGLETQYF. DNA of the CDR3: TGTGCCACCAGTGACGCGTCAGGGGGCCTGGAGACCCAGTACTTC.

CDR3 loop: CASSTLGGGYGYTF. The DNA of the CDR3 is TGTGCCAGCAGTACCCTCGGCGGCGGGTATGGCTACACCTTC. J is TRBJ1-2 and V is TRBV27; D is undetermined. Trimming removed 5 bases at V and 5 bases at J, with 15 bases between. Germline V lookup: CDR1 MNHEY, CDR2 SMNVEV (reference sequence). The CDR3 runs to 14 residues.

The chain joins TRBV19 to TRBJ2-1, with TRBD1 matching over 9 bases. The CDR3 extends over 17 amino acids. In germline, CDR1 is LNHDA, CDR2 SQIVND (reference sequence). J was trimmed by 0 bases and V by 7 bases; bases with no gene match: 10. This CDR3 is CASMDRGAAGSYNEQFF. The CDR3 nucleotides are TGTGCCAGTATGGACAGGGGAGCGGCGGGCTCCTACAATGAGCAGTTCTTC.

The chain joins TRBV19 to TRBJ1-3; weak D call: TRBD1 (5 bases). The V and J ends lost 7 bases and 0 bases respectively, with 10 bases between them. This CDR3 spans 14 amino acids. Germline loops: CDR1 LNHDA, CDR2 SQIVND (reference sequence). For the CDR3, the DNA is TGTGCCAGTACACAGGCCTACTCTGGAAACACCATATATTTT. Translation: CASTQAYSGNTIYF.

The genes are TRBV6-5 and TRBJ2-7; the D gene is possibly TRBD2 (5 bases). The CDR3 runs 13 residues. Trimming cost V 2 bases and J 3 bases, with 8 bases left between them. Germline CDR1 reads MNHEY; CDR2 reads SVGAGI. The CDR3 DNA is TGTGCCAGCAGTTACGCACGGGACTACGAGCAGTACTTC. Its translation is CASSYARDYEQYF.

The CDR3 DNA reads as TGTGCCGCCCAGGCGAGGGAGAGCTCCTACGAGCAGTACTTC. This encodes CAAQARESSYEQYF. The chain joins TRBV6-5 to TRBJ2-7; D may be TRBD2 (5 bases). Looked up from germline, CDR1 is MNHEY and CDR2 is SVGAGI. CDR3 length equals 14 residues. The V and J ends lost 11 bases and 0 bases respectively, with 17 bases between them.

In nucleotides, the CDR3 is TGTGCCACCAGCAGAGATCGGGTCAGGGGGAGAGGTGAAGCTTTCTTT. Translated, it gives CATSRDRVRGRGEAFF. The chain has TRBV15 and TRBJ1-1; 7 nucleotides agree with TRBD1. V lost 0 bases, J lost 7 bases, and 11 bases stayed unmatched. Germline loops: CDR1 LNHNV, CDR2 YYDKDF (reference sequence). The CDR3 is 16 amino acids.

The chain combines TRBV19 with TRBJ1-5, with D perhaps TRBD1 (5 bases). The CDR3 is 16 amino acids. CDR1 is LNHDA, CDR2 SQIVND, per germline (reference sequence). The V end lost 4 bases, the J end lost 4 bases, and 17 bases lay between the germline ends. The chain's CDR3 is CASSTIGGRSNQPQHF. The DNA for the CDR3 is TGTGCCAGTAGTACCATCGGGGGTAGATCAAATCAGCCCCAGCATTTT.

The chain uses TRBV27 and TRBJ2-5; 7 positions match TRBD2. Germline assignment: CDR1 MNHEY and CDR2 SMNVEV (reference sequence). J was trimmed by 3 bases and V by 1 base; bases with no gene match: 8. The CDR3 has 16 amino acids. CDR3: CASSLYLAAVEETQYF. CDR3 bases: TGTGCCAGCAGTTTATACCTAGCGGCCGTAGAAGAGACCCAGTACTTC.